This record looks at one TCR beta chain sequence and its context. Source study methods: Amplification with reference gene primers provided the estimates of nucleated cell counts. Sequencing was performed with immunoSEQ multiplex PCR; in TCRdb, only in-frame clones are kept and a portion is missing. The DNA gave D and trimming, while V, J and clone size come from that table. This table holds tens of thousands of clones, around 89% found once. This record belongs to a study of blood T cell repertoires in COVID-19. As for the study in general: The United States, Italy and Spain supplied acute and convalescent COVID-19 samples. Nucleic acid was either cDNA or gDNA, and it came from T cells, B-cell-depleted T cells, or PBMCs.

CDR3 length: 18 residues. Looked up from germline, CDR1 is MDHEN and CDR2 is SYDVKM. J lost 3 bases, V lost 4 bases, and 12 bases had no gene match. Material: peripheral blood. The clonotype comes from a man in his fifties with acute or convalescent COVID-19. This chain uses TRBV28 with TRBJ1-4; 9 bases fit TRBD1. In DNA form, the CDR3 reads TGTGCCAGCAGTTCGGGACAGGGCGGCGTAGTGTCTAATGAAAAACTGTTTTTT. Protein product: CASSSGQGGVVSNEKLFF.